The present TCR beta chain was sequenced within a study of shared clonotypes between healthy human individuals. Looking at the study overall: Two women and three men aged 18 to 49 served as donors.

Study results and limitations: Naive CD4 clonotypes overlapped across a few donors at approximately 5%. Some clonotypes were shared by all four sorted-subset donors, while others were not shared. The non-shared ones had lower generation probabilities than the shared ones.

Naive CD8 cells comprised CD45RO-negative, CCR7-positively selected cells, excluding terminally differentiated effector memory CD45RA+ cells. Sorted-subset replicate PCRs used 150 to 200 ng of genomic DNA. This amount corresponded to 25,000 to 30,000 T cell genomes. Generated by immunoSEQ multiplex PCR, the TCRdb table keeps only in-frame clones and is missing some. The data hold some 2,000,000 clones, with about 95% observed a single time. This clone was observed a single time. The antigen is not known. At one boundary the junction diverges from the germline segment, which might be a read error. CDR1 is MNHEY, CDR2 SVGAGI, per germline. CDR3 length equals 16 residues.

Input material: naive CD8+ T cells sorted from blood. V and J are TRBV6-5 and TRBJ2-5, with 14 bases identical to TRBD2. The TCR was taken from a man between 18 and 29 years old in good health. Here the CDR3 reads CASTYGLAGGQETQYF. The CDR3, as DNA: TGTGCCAGCACTTACGGACTAGCGGGGGGACAAGAGACCCAGTACTTC.